Shown below are 13 T cell receptor beta chains from a single sample sequenced in a study of T cells in Graves' hyperthyroidism and ophthalmopathy (dated by TCRdb to between 2017 and 2020). The method behind the library was multiplex PCR. The sequencer was an Illumina HiSeq 2000. The TCR beta CDR3 regions were amplified from RNA transcripts. A first-round RT-PCR of the TCR CDR3 used the HTBI primer set with the Qiagen OneStep RT-PCR kit. TCRdb handled the public reads itself, with Q25 trimming in fastp and clone calling in MiXCR, and kept productive beta chains. Rows with a matching CDR3 protein are joined into one entry that keeps the most common DNA and genes. Across this sample there are 85,000 to 110,000 distinct CDR3 sequences, with 40% to 50% seen only once. 26% of the sample lies in the top ten. The sample was blood. These TCRs come from a middle-aged man with Graves' hyperthyroidism.

This clonotype has ten or more counts. This chain joins TRBV29-1 and TRBJ1-1; tentatively, D is TRBD1 (6 bases). Trimming shortened V by 4 bases and J by 9 bases, and 24 bases separated the two germline ends. CDR3 length: 15 amino acids. Germline V gene lookup returns CDR1 SQVTM and CDR2 ANQGSEA. CDR3 sequence: CSVGVRGTPRMKAFF. The CDR3 bases are TGCAGCGTTGGGGTAAGAGGGACACCTAGAATGAAAGCTTTCTTT.

The J gene is TRBJ2-7, the V gene TRBV5-1, with TRBD1 matching over 8 bases. The ends lost 4 bases at V and 2 bases at J; junction bases unmatched: 2. In germline, CDR1 is SGHRS, CDR2 YFSETQ. CDR3 length: 13 amino acids. The CDR3 coding sequence is TGCGCCAGCAGCGAGACAGGGGCCTACGAGCAGTACTTC. Amino acids: CASSETGAYEQYF.

At least ten counts were recorded for this clonotype. The gene calls are TRBV5-1 and TRBJ1-2; no clear D. The V gene lost 4 bases and the J gene lost 5 bases, with 12 bases spanning the gap. In germline, CDR1 is SGHRS, CDR2 YFSETQ. The CDR3 length is 13 residues. The CDR3 DNA sequence: TGCGCCAGCAGCCCGGACGGATCTTATGGCTACACCTTC. Protein sequence: CASSPDGSYGYTF.

This clonotype was detected many times. The chain couples TRBV24-1 to TRBJ2-1; either TRBD1 or TRBD2 may supply D (5 bases each). The CDR3 sequence is 15 residues long. CDR1 and CDR2 from the germline V gene are KGHDR and SFDVKD. Trimming cost V 9 bases and J 0 bases, with 14 bases left between them. The CDR3 nucleotides read TGTGCCACCCGGGACGGCTCGAGCTCCTACAATGAGCAGTTCTTC. Residues: CATRDGSSSYNEQFF.

This clonotype appeared many times. This chain joins TRBV19 and TRBJ2-2; D remains unclear. The CDR3 is 15 residues long. Trimming shortened V by 2 bases and J by 3 bases, and 10 bases separated the two germline ends. Germline-derived CDR1 and CDR2 are LNHDA and SQIVND (reference sequence). This chain's CDR3 is CASSINSQYTGELFF. Written as DNA, the CDR3 is TGTGCCAGTAGTATAAACAGCCAATACACCGGGGAGCTGTTTTTT.

The table lists this clonotype with many counts. This chain uses TRBV9 with TRBJ1-2; 12 nucleotides agree with TRBD1. Trimming took 4 bases from V and 9 from J; bases not matched to a gene: 10. The CDR3 runs to 15 residues. Looked up from germline, CDR1 is SGDLS and CDR2 is YYNGEE. CDR3 region: CASSPTGQGANSYTF. As DNA, the CDR3 is TGTGCCAGCAGCCCGACGGGACAGGGGGCGAATAGCTACACCTTC.

This clonotype was counted at least ten times. This sequence joins TRBV7-9 and TRBJ1-1, with no clear D. This CDR3 comprises 13 residues. Germline values: CDR1 SEHNR, CDR2 FQNEAQ (reference sequence). V was shortened by 3 bases and J by 8 bases, with 13 bases between the two germline ends. The CDR3 nucleotides are TGTGCCAGCAGCTTGGTTTGGGAAGACGAAGCTTTCTTT. Translating gives CASSLVWEDEAFF.

This clonotype appeared a few times. At one end the junction does not follow the germline gene, possibly because of a read error. The gene calls are TRBV4-1 and TRBJ2-7; 12 bases agree with TRBD1. The germline V gene encodes CDR1 MGHRA and CDR2 YSYEKL. This CDR3 has 16 amino acids. The CDR3 spells CASGQLGTGGYYEQYF. The CDR3 DNA follows: TGCGCCAGCGGCCAACTGGGGACAGGGGGCTACTACGAGCAGTACTTC.

The V gene is TRBV5-4, the J gene TRBJ2-5; no clear D gene. Germline loops: CDR1 SGHNT, CDR2 YYREEE (reference sequence). The CDR3 consists of 13 residues. V gave up 0 bases and J gave up 5 bases, with 8 bases separating them. The CDR3 DNA sequence: TGTGCCAGCAGCTTGGTAGGGTTGGAGACCCAGTACTTC. This codes for CASSLVGLETQYF.

This clonotype was seen many times. This sequence joins TRBV7-9 and TRBJ2-5; D is perhaps TRBD2 (7 bases). This CDR3 has 16 residues. V shed 5 bases and J shed 3 bases, with 19 bases lying between them. Germline CDR1 reads SEHNR; CDR2 reads FQNEAQ (reference sequence). CDR3: CASSERGVAGEETQYF. DNA for the CDR3: TGTGCCAGCAGCGAGAGGGGGGTCGCGGGAGAAGAGACCCAGTACTTC.

The chain combines TRBV7-9 with TRBJ1-5; 7 nucleotides match TRBD1. With V trimmed by 3 bases and J by 11 bases, 10 bases remained unmatched. The CDR3 sequence is 14 residues long. Germline values: CDR1 SEHNR, CDR2 FQNEAQ (reference sequence). The CDR3 protein is CASSFGGGEETQHF. The CDR3 nucleotides are TGTGCCAGCAGCTTCGGAGGGGGCGAAGAGACCCAGCATTTT.

This clonotype was observed many times. This chain links TRBV6-1 with TRBJ2-2; 7 bases map to TRBD2. Losses at the gene ends were 8 bases for V and 3 bases for J; bases not matched to a gene: 9. This CDR3 has 15 amino acids. Per the germline V gene, CDR1 is MNHNS and CDR2 is SASEGT. In DNA form, the CDR3 reads TGTGCCAGCCGTCATTTGGGAGGGCACACCGGGGAGCTGTTTTTT. This encodes CASRHLGGHTGELFF.

The table lists this clonotype with a count of one. The chain joins TRBV9 to TRBJ2-1, with 8 bases that match TRBD1. Trimming cost V 4 bases and J 2 bases; bases outside gene matches: 8. Germline V gives CDR1 SGDLS, CDR2 YYNGEE. This CDR3 spans 16 amino acids. The CDR3 nucleotides read TGTGCCAGCAGCCGAAATCAGGGGGCGGCCTACAATGAGCAGTTCTTC. It is translated as CASSRNQGAAYNEQFF. Complete variable domain (other parts from reference TRBV9 and TRBJ2-1): DSGVTQTPKHLITATGQRVTLRCSPRSGDLSVYWYQQSLDQGLQFLIQYYNGEERAKGNILERFSAQQFPDLHSELNLSSLELGDSALYFCASSRNQGAAYNEQFFGPGTRLTVL.